This T cell receptor beta chain is from a study of cytomegalovirus exposure and HLA in healthy donors. Overall study context: As released early, the data held about 85 million unique TCRs from HLA-typed donors. Study-wide results and limits: Approximately 160 TCR beta chains were listed as cytomegalovirus-associated.

Worth noting for this clone: Its antigen is undetermined.

PCR employed 60 Vbeta and 13 Jbeta primers. Data came from immunoSEQ multiplex PCR; TCRdb stores just in-frame clones and leaves some out. The sample shows roughly 120,000 clones, roughly 84% of them seen only once. CDR3 size: 15 residues. The germline CDR1 and CDR2 sequences are MGHDK and SYGVNS. Between the trimmed V and J ends, which lost 3 bases and 4 bases, there was a span of 12 bases. This TCR came from a man aged 30-40 years in good health and CMV-seropositive. Material for sequencing was PBMCs. The V and J genes are TRBV25-1 and TRBJ1-4, with D perhaps TRBD1 (6 bases). CDR3 sequence reads: CASSDRDKYNEKLFF. DNA of the CDR3: TGTGCCAGCAGTGACCGGGACAAATATAATGAAAAACTGTTTTTT.